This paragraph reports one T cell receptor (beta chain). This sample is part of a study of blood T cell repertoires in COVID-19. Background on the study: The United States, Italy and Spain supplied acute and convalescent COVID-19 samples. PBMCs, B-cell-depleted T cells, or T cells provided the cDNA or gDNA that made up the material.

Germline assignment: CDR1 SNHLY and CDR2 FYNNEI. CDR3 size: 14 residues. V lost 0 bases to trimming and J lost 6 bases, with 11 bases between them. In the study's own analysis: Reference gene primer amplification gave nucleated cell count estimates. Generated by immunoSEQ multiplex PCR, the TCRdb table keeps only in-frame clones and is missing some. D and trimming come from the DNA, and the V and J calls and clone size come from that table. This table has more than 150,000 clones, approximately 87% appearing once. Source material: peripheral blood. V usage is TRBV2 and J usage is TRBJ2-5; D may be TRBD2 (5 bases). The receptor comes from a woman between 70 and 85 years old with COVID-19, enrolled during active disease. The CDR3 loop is CASSEAGLSKTQYF. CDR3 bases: TGTGCCAGCAGTGAAGCAGGACTCTCTAAGACCCAGTACTTC.